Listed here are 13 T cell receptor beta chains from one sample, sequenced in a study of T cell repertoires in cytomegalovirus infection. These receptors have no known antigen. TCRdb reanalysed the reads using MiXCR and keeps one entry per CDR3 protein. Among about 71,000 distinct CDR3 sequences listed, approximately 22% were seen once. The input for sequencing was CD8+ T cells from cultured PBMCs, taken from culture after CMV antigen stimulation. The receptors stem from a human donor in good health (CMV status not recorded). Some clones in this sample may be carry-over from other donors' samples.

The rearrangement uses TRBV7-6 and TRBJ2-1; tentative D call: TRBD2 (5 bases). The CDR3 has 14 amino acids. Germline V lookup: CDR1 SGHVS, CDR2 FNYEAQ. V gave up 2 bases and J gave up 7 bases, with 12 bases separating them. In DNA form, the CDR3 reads TGTGCCAGCAGCTTAACTCTAGCCGGTAATGAGCAGTTCTTC. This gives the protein CASSLTLAGNEQFF.

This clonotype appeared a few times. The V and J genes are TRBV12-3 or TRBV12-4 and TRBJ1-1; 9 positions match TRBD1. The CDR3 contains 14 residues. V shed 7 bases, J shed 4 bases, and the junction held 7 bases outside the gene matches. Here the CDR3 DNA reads TGTGCCAGCAAAGGGACAGGGTCGGGCACTGAAGCTTTCTTT. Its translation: CASKGTGSGTEAFF.

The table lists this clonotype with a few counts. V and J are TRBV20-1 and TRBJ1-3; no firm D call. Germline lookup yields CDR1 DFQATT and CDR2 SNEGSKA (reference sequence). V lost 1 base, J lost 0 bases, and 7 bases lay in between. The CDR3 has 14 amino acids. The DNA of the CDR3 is TGCAGTGCTAGAGTTCGGAACTCTGGAAACACCATATATTTT. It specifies CSARVRNSGNTIYF.

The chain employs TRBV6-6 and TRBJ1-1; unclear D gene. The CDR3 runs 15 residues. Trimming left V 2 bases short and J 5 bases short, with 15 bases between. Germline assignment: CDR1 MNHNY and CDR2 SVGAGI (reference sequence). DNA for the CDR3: TGTGCCAGCAGTTACCATCCCCAGGACGTTACTGAAGCTTTCTTT. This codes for CASSYHPQDVTEAFF.

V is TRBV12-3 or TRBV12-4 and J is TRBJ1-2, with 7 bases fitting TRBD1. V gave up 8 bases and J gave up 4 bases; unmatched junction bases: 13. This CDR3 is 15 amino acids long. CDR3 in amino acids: CASGGQTSTAYGYTF. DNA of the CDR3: TGTGCCAGCGGGGGACAGACTTCTACCGCCTATGGCTACACCTTC.

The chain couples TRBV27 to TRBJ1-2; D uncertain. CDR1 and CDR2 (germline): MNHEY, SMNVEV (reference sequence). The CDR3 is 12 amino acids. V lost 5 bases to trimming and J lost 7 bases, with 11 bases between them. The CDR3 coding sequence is TGTGCCAGCAGTAGTCGGAGTAGTGGCTACACCTTC. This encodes CASSSRSSGYTF.

CDR3 nucleotides: TGTGCCAGTAACGGACCGGGACGTGACAATCAGCCCCAGCATTTT. It is translated as CASNGPGRDNQPQHF. The J gene is TRBJ1-5, the V gene TRBV19; TRBD1 might be the D (5 bases). The CDR3 is made up of 15 amino acids. CDR1 and CDR2 (germline): LNHDA, SQIVND (reference sequence). With 7 bases removed from V and 3 bases from J, the gap between germline ends came to 16 bases.

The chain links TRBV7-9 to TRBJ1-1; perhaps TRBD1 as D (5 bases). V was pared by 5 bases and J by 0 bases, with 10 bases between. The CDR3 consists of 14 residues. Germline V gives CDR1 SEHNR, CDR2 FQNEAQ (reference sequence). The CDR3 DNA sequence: TGTGCCAGCAGCGGAAGGACACTGAACACTGAAGCTTTCTTT. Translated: CASSGRTLNTEAFF.

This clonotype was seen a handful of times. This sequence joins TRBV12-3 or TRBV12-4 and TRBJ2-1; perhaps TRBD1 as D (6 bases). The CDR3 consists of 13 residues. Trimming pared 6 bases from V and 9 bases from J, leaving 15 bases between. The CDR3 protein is CASRGASNGEQFF. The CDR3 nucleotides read TGTGCCAGCAGGGGGGCTAGCAATGGTGAGCAGTTCTTC.

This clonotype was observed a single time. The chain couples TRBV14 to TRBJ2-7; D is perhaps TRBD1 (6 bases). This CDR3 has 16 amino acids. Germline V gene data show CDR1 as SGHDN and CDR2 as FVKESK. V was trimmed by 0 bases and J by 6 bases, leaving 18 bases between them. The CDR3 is CASSQDHWQGLGEQYF. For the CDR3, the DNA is TGTGCCAGCAGCCAAGATCATTGGCAGGGGCTCGGCGAGCAGTACTTC.

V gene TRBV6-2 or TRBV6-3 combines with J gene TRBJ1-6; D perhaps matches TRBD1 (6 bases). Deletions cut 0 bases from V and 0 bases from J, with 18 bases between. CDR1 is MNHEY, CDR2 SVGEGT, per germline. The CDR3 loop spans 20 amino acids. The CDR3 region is CASSYSLRTDPTSYNSPLHF. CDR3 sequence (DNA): TGTGCCAGCAGTTACTCCTTACGGACAGACCCAACCTCCTATAATTCACCCCTCCACTTT.

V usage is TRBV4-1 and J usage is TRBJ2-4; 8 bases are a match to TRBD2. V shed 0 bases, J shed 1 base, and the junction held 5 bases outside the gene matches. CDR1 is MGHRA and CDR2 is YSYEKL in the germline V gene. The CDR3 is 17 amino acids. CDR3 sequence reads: CASSQDQGGGAKNIQYF. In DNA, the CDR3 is TGCGCCAGCAGCCAAGATCAGGGCGGGGGGGCCAAAAACATTCAGTACTTC.

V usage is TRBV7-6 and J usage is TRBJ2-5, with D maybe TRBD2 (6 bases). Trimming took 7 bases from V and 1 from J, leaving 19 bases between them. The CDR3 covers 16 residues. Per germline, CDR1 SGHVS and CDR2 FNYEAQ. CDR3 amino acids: CASTLSGGIPQETQYF. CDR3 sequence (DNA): TGTGCCAGCACCCTCAGCGGAGGGATCCCCCAAGAGACCCAGTACTTC.